This T cell receptor (beta chain) was observed in a study of T cells in Graves' hyperthyroidism and ophthalmopathy (dated by TCRdb to about 2019). Describing the broader study: Peripheral blood samples were taken at initial diagnosis, before any treatment was given. The study also compared thyroid tissue and blood T-cell repertoires from roughly six Graves' hyperthyroidism patients. Once sampling was done, hyperthyroidism patients were given methimazole at a starting dose of 30 mg daily, whereas ophthalmopathy patients were given high-dose intravenous methylprednisolone. The paper reports TCR Vbeta CDR3 sequencing of approximately 130 peripheral blood samples: 43 ophthalmopathy, about 75 hyperthyroidism and approximately 17 progressor patients. Prospective prediction of ophthalmopathy was tested in an independent validation cohort consisting of 18 to 20 hyperthyroidism patients and approximately 16 patients who later progressed to ophthalmopathy. For training and testing, the 110 or so patients in the discovery cohort were randomly divided in a 7:3 ratio. A discovery cohort of around 98 patients, about 40 with Graves' ophthalmopathy and approximately 57 with stable Graves' hyperthyroidism, was used to find distinguishing TCR V-J signatures. Broad study findings and their caveats: No statistical method was used to fix the sample size in advance, and group allocation was not hidden from the investigators. Ophthalmopathy was separated from stable hyperthyroidism by a 13 V-J signature model, with about 86% sensitivity and about 81% specificity obtained in cross-validation and 80%/75% obtained in testing. Most expanded thyroid clonotypes (frequency above 0.001) were also detected in blood, suggesting blood repertoires may reflect thyroid immune responses. During validation, the model predicted progression to ophthalmopathy a median of around 7 months ahead of onset, with 70.59% sensitivity and around 72% specificity.

The CDR3 runs 13 amino acids, cysteine and phenylalanine included. Just CDR3 DNA is preserved here, 39 bases in frame from base 1. The junction shows trimming of 7 bases on V and 6 bases on J, plus 16 bases between the germline ends. Looking up the germline V gene yields CDR1 ENHRY and CDR2 SYGVKD. The TCR beta CDR3 regions were amplified from RNA transcripts. The first round of RT-PCR for the TCR CDR3 was performed with the HTBI primer set and the Qiagen OneStep RT-PCR kit. A second multiplex PCR round built the libraries, followed by size selection and purification. Sequencing of the libraries was done on an Illumina HiSeq2000 using paired-end 100 bp reads. As for how the authors treated the data: SOAPnuke was used to process the raw data, removing reads that contained adapters or uncalled bases, had a mean Phred below 15, or lacked an exact match to the constant primer or identifier. COPE v1.2.5 was used to merge the high-quality paired reads, and each unique nucleotide sequence was defined as a clonotype. Clonotypes were aligned to IMGT TRBV, TRBD and TRBJ reference segments using MiTCR v1.1. The analysis was restricted to V-J combinations with a frequency above 0.0001, which together covered 98% to 99.2% of the repertoires. The TCS score was defined as F50 (clonal expansion) divided by E x V (chaos), with BLOSUM62-based TCRdist calculated between CDR3 peptides within each V-J. Welch's t-statistics and random forest reduced fewer than 600 V-J features to some 14, which were used in a naive Bayes classifier (R e1071). Thyroid-blood repertoire similarity was quantified with the Morisita-Horn index. The raw public reads went through TCRdb reprocessing: fastp at Q25, MiXCR clone calling, in-frame beta chains kept. Identical CDR3 protein sequences are pooled into one entry, listed with their most common genes and DNA. The V and J calls follow TCRdb's processing rather than the paper's. In this sample the table shows around 700,000 distinct CDR3 sequences, 30% to 40% of which occur a single time. The ten biggest clones cover roughly 31% of the sample.

This clonotype has at least ten counts. It lacks a known antigen. There are no base qualities to consult, and no much larger clone falls within one base. Graves' hyperthyroidism was defined as stable when no progression to ophthalmopathy occurred over 18 months of follow-up. The hyperthyroidism patients were between 18 and 65 years old and newly diagnosed, with a disease duration of less than 2 months. Exclusion was applied to patients with uncontrolled infections, other autoimmune diseases, pregnancy or lactation. Diagnoses were based on clinical symptoms, serum thyroxine and TRAb, thyroid ultrasound and orbital computed tomography. PBMCs were isolated from more than 8 ml of fresh peripheral blood by Ficoll-Paque density gradient centrifugation. Total RNA was extracted with Trizol reagent, and quality was checked on an Agilent 2100 Bioanalyzer.

The TCR originated in a woman aged 40 to 50 with Graves' hyperthyroidism. Sequences were obtained from blood. The rearrangement combines TRBV10-3 with TRBJ2-7; possibly the D gene is TRBD2, per 6 matching bases. The sequenced DNA: TGTGCCATCATGCGGGGTAATTCGGGCGAGCAGTACTTC. The resulting protein is CAIMRGNSGEQYF.